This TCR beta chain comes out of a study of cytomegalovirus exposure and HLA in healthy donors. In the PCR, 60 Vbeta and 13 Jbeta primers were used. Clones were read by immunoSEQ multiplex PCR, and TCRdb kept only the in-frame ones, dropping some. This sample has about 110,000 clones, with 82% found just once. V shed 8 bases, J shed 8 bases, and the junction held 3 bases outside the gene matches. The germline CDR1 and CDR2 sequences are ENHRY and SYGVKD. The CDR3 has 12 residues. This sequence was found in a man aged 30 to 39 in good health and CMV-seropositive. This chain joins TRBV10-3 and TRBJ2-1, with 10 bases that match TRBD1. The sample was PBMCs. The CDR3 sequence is CAIAGTGDEQFF. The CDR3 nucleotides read TGTGCCATCGCCGGGACAGGGGATGAGCAGTTCTTC.